This TCR beta chain was identified in a study of T cell repertoires in cytomegalovirus infection (dated by TCRdb to between 2018 and 2021). About the investigation overall: The peptide stimulations were aimed at well-studied HLA-B-restricted epitopes as well as recently identified HLA-C-restricted CMV epitopes, whose presentation resists viral immunomodulation. Because public TCR beta signatures pointed to carriage of CMV infection together with the matching HLA type, the HLA type of each donor mattered for the analysis. The paper's findings and limits, for the study overall: In the ex vivo response, HLA-C-restricted CMV-specific TCR beta clonotypes were dominant, and in two of eight donors the single most frequent clonotype came from this HLA-C-restricted group. In both this cohort and an independent cohort of 352 donors, the cumulative frequency of public TCR beta family members distinguished carriers of CMV infection plus the relevant HLA type.

Trimming removed 2 bases from V and 6 bases from J; the gene matches leave 11 bases unexplained. Sequences SGDLS (CDR1) and YYNGEE (CDR2) are obtained from the germline V gene. Spanning cysteine to phenylalanine, the CDR3 consists of 19 amino acids. Only the CDR3 DNA stays, 57 bases, in frame from base 1. On this clonotype itself: No antigen is known for it. Base quality data are lacking; no much larger clone is found one base away.

This specimen's treatment or condition label, per the study, means: in vitro stimulation with specific CMV peptide epitopes to enrich CMV-specific T cells. The data were produced on an Illumina HiSeq 1500. TCRdb itself trimmed the public reads at Q25 with fastp, ran MiXCR and retained productive beta chains. For every CDR3 protein sequence, its rows merge into one entry that carries the most common genes and DNA. For this sample there are hundreds of thousands of distinct CDR3 sequences; 33% appear just once. The ten most abundant clones make up roughly 16% of the sample. Source: cultured PBMCs, taken from culture after CMV antigen stimulation. The chain links TRBV9 with TRBJ2-1, with 16 junctional bases fitting TRBD2. The TCR was taken from a human donor in good health (CMV status not recorded). Some clones in this sample may be carry-over from other donors' samples. The CDR3 in this case is CASSVDTGLAGGPFNEQFF. In nucleotide form, the sequence is TGTGCCAGCAGCGTCGACACGGGACTAGCGGGAGGGCCGTTCAATGAGCAGTTCTTC.